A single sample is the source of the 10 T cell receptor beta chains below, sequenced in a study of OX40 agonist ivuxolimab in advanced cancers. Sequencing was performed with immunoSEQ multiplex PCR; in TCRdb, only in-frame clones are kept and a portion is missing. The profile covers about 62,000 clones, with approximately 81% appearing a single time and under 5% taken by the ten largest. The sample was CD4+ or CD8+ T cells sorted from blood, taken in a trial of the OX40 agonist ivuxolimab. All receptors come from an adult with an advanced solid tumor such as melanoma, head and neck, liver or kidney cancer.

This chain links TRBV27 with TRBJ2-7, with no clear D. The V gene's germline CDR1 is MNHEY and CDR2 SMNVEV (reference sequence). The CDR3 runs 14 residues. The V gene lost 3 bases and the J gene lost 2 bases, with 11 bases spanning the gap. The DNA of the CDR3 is TGTGCCAGCAGTTTTTCCAGCTCAGCCTACGAGCAGTACTTC. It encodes CASSFSSSAYEQYF.

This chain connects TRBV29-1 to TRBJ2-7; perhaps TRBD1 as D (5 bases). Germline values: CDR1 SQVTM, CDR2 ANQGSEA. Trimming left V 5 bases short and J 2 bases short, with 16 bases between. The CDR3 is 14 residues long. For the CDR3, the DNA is TGCAGCGTTTCTTCCGGGCAGGGCCCCTACGAGCAGTACTTC. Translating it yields CSVSSGQGPYEQYF.

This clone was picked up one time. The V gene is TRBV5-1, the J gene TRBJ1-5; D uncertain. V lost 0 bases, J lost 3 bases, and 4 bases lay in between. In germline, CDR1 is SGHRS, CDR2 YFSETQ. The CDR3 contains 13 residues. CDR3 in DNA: TGCGCCAGCAGCTTGGCCTACAATCAGCCCCAGCATTTT. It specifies CASSLAYNQPQHF.

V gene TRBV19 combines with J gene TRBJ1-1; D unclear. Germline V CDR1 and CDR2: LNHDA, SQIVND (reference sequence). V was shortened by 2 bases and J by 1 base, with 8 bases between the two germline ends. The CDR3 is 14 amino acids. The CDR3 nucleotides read TGTGCCAGTAGTATATTGGGTCAGAACACTGAAGCTTTCTTT. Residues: CASSILGQNTEAFF.

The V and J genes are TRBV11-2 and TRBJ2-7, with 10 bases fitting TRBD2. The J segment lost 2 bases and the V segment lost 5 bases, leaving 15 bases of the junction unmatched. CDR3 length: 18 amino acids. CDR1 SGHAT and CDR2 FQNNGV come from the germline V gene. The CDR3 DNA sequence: TGTGCCAGCAGCCCCGCAACCAGCGGGGGGGCGGAGGCCTACGAGCAGTACTTC. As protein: CASSPATSGGAEAYEQYF.

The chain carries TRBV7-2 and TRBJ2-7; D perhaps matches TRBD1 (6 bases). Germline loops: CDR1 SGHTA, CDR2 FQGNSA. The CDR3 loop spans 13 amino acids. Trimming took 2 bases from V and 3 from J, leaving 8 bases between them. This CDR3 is CASSLNRDYEQYF. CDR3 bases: TGTGCCAGCAGCTTAAACAGGGACTACGAGCAGTACTTC.

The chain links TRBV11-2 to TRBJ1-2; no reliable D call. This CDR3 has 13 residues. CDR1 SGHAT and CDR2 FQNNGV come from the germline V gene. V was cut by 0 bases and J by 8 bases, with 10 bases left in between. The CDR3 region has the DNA TGTGCCAGCAGCTTAGATAGGACCGACGGCTACACCTTC. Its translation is CASSLDRTDGYTF.

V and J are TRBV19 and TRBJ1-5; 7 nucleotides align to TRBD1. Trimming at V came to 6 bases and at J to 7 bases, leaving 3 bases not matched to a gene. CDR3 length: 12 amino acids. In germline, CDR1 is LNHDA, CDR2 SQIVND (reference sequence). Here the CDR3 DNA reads TGTGCCAGTAGCGACAGGGACCAGCCCCAGCATTTT. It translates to CASSDRDQPQHF.

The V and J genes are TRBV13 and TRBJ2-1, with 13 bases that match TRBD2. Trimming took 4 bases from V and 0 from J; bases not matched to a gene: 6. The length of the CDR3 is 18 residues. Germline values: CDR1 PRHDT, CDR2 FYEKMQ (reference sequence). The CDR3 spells CASSWELAGGPSYNEQFF. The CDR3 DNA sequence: TGTGCCAGCAGCTGGGAACTAGCGGGGGGGCCCTCCTACAATGAGCAGTTCTTC.

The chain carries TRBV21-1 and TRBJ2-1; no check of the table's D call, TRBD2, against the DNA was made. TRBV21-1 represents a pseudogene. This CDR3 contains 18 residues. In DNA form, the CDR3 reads TGTGCCAGCAGCAAAAGGGGGGACTGGCGGGAGCCCTACAATGAGCAGTTCTTC. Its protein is CASSKRGDWREPYNEQFF.